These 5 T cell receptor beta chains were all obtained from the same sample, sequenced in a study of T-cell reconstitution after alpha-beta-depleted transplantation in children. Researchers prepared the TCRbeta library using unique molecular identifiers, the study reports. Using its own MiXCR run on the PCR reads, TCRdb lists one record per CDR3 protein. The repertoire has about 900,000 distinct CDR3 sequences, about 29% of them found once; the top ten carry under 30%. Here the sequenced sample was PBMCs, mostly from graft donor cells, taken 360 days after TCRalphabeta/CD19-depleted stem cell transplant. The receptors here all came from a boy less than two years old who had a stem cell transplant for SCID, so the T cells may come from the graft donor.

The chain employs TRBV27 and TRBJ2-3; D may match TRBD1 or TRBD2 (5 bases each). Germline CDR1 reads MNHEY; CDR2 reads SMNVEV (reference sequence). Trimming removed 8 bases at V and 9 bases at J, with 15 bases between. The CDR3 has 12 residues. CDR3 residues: CASGTLGTTQYF. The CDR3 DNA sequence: TGTGCCAGCGGGACCTTGGGGACGACGCAGTATTTT.

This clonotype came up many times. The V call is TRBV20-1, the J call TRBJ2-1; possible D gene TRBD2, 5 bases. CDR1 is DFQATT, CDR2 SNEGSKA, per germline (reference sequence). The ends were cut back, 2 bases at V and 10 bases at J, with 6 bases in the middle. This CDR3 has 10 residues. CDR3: CSARSGEQFF. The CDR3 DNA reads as TGCAGTGCTAGATCGGGGGAGCAGTTCTTC.

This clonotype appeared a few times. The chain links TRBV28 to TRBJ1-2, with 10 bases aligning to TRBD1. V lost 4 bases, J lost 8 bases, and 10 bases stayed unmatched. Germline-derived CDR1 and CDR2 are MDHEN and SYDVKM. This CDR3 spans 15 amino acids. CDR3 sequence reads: CASSSAGQGRTGYTF. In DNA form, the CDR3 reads TGTGCCAGCAGTTCCGCGGGACAGGGGCGCACAGGCTACACCTTC.

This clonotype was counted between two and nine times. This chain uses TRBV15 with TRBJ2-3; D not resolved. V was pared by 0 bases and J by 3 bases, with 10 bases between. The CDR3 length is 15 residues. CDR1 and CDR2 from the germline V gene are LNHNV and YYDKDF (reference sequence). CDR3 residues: CATSRDNTETDTQYF. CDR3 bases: TGTGCCACCAGCAGAGATAACACGGAGACAGATACGCAGTATTTT. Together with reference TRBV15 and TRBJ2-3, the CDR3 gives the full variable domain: DAMVIQNPRYQVTQFGKPVTLSCSQTLNHNVMYWYQQKSSQAPKLLFHYYDKDFNNEADTPDNFQSRRPNTSFCFLDIRSPGLGDTAMYLCATSRDNTETDTQYFGPGTRLTVL.

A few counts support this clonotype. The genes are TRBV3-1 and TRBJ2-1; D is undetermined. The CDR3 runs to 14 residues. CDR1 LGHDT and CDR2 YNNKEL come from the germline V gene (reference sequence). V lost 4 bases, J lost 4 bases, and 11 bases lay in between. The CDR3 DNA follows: TGTGCCAGCAGCCCCCCCACCGCTTACAATGAGCAGTTCTTC. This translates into CASSPPTAYNEQFF.